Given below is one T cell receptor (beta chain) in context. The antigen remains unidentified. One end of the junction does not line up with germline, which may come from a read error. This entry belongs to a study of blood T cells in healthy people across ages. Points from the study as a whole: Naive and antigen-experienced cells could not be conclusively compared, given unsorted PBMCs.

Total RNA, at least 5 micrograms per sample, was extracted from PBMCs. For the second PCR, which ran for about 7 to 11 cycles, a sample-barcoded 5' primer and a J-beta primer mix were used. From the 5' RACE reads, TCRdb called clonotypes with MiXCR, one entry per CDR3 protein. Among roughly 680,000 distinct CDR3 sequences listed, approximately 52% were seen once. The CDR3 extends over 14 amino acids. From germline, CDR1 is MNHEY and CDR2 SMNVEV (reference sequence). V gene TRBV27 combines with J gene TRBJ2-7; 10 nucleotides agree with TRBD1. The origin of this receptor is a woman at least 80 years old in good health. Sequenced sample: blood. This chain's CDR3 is CVSSRTGGSYEQYF. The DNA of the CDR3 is TGTGTCAGCAGCCGGACAGGGGGTTCCTACGAGCAGTACTTC.